Sequencing of this TCR beta chain was carried out in a study of blood T cell repertoires in COVID-19. For the study at large: PBMCs, B-cell-depleted T cells, or T cells were the source of the cDNA or gDNA that made up the material.

The CDR3 sequence is 14 residues long. The germline gives CDR1 SGHAT, CDR2 FQNNGV. V lost 1 base, J lost 4 bases, and 1 base stayed unmatched. The authors' processing: Amplified reference gene primers provided the basis for estimating nucleated cell counts. The method was immunoSEQ multiplex PCR; TCRdb's version includes in-frame clones alone and lacks a portion of them. V, J and clone size derive from that table, while D and trimming were established from the DNA sequence. The sample comprises 45,000 to 60,000 clones, 80% to 90% of which are singletons, and around 1.6% rests with the top ten. The chain uses TRBV11-2 and TRBJ2-3; TRBD1 matches at 8 bases. The sequenced material came from peripheral blood. This sequence was found in a man aged 55 to 70 with acute or convalescent COVID-19. CDR3: CASSLGQGSDTQYF. The CDR3 region has the DNA TGTGCCAGCAGCTTAGGACAGGGGTCAGATACGCAGTATTTT.